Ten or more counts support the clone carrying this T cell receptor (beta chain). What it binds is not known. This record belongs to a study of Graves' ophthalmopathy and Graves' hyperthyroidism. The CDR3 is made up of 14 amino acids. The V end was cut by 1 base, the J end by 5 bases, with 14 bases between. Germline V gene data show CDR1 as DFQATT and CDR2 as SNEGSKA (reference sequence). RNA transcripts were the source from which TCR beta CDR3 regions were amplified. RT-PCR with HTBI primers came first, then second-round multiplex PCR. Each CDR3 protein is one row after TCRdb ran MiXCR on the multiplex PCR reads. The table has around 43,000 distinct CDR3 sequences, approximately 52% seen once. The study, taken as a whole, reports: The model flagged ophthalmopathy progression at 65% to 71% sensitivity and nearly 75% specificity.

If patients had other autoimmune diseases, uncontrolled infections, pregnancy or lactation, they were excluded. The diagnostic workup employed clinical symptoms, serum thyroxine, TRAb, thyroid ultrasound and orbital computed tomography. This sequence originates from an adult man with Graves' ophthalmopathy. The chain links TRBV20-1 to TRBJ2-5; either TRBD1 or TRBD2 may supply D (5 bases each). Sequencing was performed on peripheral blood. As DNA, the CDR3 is TGCAGTGCTAGAGCCGGGACGTCTCGGGAGACCCAGTACTTC. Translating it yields CSARAGTSRETQYF.